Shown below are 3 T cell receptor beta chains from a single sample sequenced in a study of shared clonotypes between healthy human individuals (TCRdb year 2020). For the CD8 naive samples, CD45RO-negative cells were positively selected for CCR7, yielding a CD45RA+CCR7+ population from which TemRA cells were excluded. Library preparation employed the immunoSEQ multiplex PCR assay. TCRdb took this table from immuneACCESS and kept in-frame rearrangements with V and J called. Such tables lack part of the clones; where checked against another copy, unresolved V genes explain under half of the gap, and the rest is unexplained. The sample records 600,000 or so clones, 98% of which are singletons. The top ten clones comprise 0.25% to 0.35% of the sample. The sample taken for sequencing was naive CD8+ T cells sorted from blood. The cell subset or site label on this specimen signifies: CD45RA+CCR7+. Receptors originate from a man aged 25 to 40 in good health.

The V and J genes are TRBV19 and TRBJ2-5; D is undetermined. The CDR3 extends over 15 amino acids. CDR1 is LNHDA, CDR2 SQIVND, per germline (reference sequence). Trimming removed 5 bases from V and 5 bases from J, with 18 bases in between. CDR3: CASSSPGTLGETQYF. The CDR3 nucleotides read TGTGCCAGTAGTTCCCCAGGAACCCTCGGGGAGACCCAGTACTTC.

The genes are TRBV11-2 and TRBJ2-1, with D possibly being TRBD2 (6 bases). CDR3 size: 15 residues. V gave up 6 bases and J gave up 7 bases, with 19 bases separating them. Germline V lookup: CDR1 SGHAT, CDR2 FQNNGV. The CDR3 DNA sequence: TGTGCCAGCAGTCGCCAATGGGCTAGCGAGAATGAGCAGTTCTTC. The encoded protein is CASSRQWASENEQFF.

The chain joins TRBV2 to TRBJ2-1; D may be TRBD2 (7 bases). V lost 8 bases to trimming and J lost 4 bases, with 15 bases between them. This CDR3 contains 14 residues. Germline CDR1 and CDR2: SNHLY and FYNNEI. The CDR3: CASYLAGAYNEQFF. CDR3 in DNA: TGTGCCAGCTACTTGGCGGGGGCTTACAATGAGCAGTTCTTC.